This TCR beta chain was captured in a study of CD8 T cells in ankylosing spondylitis. Whole-study findings and limits: Reactive arthritis synovial fluid and blood previously showed some of these motif variants. A motif of under ten highly homologous TCR beta variants was seen as apparently characteristic of ankylosing spondylitis blood. Reportedly, matched ankylosing spondylitis synovial fluid was significantly enriched for disease-linked clones. Clones that were linked to disease were CD8+ and were relatively rare in peripheral blood.

This clonotype came up a few times. Its antigen is unknown. In TCRdb, the 5' RACE reads were re-called with MiXCR into one record per CDR3 protein. The sample includes about 330,000 distinct CDR3 sequences, 8% of them seen just once. Sequencing used blood, either unsorted or a sorted T cell fraction (not recorded which). The TCR sequence derives from a male donor with ankylosing spondylitis.

CDR3 in DNA: TGCGCCAGCAGTGAGAGGAGGGGGCAAATCGGGGAGCTGTTTTTT. It codes for CASSERRGQIGELFF. This rearrangement joins TRBV10-1 to TRBJ2-2; TRBD1 is a possible D gene (7 bases). The CDR3 extends over 15 amino acids. CDR1 and CDR2 from the germline V gene are WNHNN and SYGVQD (reference sequence). Trimming stripped 2 bases from V and 7 bases from J, with 14 bases between.